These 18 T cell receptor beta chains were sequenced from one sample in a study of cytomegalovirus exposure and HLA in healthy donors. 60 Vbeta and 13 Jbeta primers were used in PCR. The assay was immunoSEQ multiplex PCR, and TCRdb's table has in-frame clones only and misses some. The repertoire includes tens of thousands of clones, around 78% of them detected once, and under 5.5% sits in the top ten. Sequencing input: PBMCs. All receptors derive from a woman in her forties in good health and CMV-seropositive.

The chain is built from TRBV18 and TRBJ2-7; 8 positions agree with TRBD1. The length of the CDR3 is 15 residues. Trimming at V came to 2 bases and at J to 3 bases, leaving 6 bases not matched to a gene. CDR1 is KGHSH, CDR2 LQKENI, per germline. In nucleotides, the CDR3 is TGTGCCAGCTCACCAGGAACCACAGGGGGCTACGAGCAGTACTTC. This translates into CASSPGTTGGYEQYF.

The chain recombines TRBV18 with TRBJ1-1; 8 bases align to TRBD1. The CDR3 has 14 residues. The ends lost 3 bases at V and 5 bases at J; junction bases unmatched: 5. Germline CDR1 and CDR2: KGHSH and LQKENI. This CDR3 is CASSPGQGRTEAFF. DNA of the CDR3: TGTGCCAGCTCACCTGGACAGGGACGGACTGAAGCTTTCTTT.

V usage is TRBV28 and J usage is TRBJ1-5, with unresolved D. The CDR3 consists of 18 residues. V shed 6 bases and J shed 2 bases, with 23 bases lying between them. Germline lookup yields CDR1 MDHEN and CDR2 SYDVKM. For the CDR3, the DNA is TGTGCCAGCAGATACCCCCCGGGCCTAATTAGCGGCAATCAGCCCCAGCATTTT. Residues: CASRYPPGLISGNQPQHF. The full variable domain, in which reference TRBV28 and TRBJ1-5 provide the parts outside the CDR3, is DVKVTQSSRYLVKRTGEKVFLECVQDMDHENMFWYRQDPGLGLRLIYFSYDVKMKEKGDIPEGYSVSREKKERFSLILESASTNQTSMYLCASRYPPGLISGNQPQHFGDGTRLSIL.

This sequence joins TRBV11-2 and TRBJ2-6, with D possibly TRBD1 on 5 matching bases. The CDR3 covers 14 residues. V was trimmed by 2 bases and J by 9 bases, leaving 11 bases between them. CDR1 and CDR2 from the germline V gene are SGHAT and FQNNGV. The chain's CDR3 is CASSLKGLDNVLTF. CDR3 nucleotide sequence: TGTGCCAGCAGCTTAAAGGGGCTAGACAACGTCCTGACTTTC.

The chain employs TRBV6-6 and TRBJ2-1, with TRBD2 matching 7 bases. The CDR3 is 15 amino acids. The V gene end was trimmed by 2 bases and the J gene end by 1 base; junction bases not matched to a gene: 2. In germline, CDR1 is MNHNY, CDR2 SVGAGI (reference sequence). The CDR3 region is CASSYGGSSYNEQFF. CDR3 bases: TGTGCCAGCAGTTACGGCGGGAGTTCCTACAATGAGCAGTTCTTC.

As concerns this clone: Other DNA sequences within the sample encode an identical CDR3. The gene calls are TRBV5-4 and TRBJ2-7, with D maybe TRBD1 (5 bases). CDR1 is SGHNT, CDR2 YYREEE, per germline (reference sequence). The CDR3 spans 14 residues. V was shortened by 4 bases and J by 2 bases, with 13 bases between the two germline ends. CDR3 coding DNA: TGTGCCAGCAGCCCAGGGCGCGGACCCTACGAGCAGTACTTC. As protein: CASSPGRGPYEQYF.

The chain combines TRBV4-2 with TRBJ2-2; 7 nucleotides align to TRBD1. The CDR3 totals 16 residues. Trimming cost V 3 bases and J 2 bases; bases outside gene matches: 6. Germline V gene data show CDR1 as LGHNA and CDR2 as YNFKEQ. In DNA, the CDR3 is TGTGCCAGCAGCCACGGACAGGAGTTTAACACCGGGGAGCTGTTTTTT. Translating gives CASSHGQEFNTGELFF.

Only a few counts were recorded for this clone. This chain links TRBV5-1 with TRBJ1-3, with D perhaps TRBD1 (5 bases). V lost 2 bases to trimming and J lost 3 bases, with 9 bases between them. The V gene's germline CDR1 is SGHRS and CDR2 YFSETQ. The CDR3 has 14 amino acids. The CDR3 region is CASSFQGYGNTIYF. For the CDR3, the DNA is TGCGCCAGCAGCTTCCAGGGATATGGAAACACCATATATTTT.

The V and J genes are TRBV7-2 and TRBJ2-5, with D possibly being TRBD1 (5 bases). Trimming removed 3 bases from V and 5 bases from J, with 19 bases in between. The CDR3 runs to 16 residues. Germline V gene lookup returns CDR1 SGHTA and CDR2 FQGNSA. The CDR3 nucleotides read TGTGCCAGCAGCTTCTTGATGACTCCTAAGGGGGAGACCCAGTACTTC. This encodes CASSFLMTPKGETQYF.

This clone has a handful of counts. The CDR3 sequence: CASSVKLMNTEAFF. The CDR3 DNA sequence: TGTGCCAGCAGTGTTAAGCTCATGAACACTGAAGCTTTCTTT. V is TRBV6-1 and J is TRBJ1-1, with D unclear. Trimming pared 4 bases from V and 0 bases from J, leaving 9 bases between. The germline V gene encodes CDR1 MNHNS and CDR2 SASEGT. This CDR3 is built from 14 residues.

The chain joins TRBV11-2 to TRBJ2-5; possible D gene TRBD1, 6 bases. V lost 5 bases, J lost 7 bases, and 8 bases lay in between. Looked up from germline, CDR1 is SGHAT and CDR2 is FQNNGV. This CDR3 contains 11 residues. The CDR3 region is CASSLQGTQYF. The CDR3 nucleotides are TGTGCCAGCAGCCTACAGGGGACCCAGTACTTC.

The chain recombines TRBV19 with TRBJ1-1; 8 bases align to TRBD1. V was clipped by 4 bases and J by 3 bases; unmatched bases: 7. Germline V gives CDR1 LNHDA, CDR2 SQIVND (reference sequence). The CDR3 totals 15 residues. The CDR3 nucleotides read TGTGCCAGTAGTAAAAGGACAGGGACGTACACTGAAGCTTTCTTT. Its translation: CASSKRTGTYTEAFF.

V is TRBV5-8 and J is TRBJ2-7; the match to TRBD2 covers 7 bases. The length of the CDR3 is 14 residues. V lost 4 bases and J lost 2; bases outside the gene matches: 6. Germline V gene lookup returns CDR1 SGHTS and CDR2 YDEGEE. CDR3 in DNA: TGTGCCAGCAGCCACGAGGGAGGGGCCTACGAGCAGTACTTC. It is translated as CASSHEGGAYEQYF.

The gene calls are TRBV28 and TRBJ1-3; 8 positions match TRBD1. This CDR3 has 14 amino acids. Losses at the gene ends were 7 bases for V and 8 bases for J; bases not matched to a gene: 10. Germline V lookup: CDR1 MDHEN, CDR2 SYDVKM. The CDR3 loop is CASTKGQGSDTIYF. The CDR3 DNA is TGTGCCAGCACCAAAGGACAGGGCTCAGACACCATATATTTT.

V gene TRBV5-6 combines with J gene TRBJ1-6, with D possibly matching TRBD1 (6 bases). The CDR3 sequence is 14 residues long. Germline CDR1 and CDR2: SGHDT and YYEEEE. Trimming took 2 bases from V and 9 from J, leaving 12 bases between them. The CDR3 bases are TGTGCCAGCAGCTTCGAACAGGGCCTTTCACCCCTCCACTTT. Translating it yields CASSFEQGLSPLHF.

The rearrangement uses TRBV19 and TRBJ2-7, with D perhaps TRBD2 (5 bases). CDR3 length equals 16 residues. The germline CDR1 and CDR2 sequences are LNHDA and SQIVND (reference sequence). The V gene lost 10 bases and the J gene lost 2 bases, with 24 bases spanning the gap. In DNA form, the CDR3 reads TGTGCCACCGTAGGCCCCTCACTAGACTCCCCCTACGAGCAGTACTTC. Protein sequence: CATVGPSLDSPYEQYF.

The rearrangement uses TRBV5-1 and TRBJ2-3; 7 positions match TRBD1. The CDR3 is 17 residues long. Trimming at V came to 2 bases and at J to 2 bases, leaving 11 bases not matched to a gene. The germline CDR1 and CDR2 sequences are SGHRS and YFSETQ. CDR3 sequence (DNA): TGCGCCAGCAGCTTTGGGAGACAGGGTTTACCCACAGATACGCAGTATTTT. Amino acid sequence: CASSFGRQGLPTDTQYF.

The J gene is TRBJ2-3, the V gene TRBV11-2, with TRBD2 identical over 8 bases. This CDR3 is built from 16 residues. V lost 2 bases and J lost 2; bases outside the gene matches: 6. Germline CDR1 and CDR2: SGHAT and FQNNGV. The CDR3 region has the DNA TGTGCCAGCAGCTTACGGTCTAGCGGGCACACAGATACGCAGTATTTT. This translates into CASSLRSSGHTDTQYF. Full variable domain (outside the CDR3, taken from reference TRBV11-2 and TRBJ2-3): EAGVAQSPRYKIIEKRQSVAFWCNPISGHATLYWYQQILGQGPKLLIQFQNNGVVDDSQLPKDRFSAERLKGVDSTLKIQPAKLEDSAVYLCASSLRSSGHTDTQYFGPGTRLTVL.